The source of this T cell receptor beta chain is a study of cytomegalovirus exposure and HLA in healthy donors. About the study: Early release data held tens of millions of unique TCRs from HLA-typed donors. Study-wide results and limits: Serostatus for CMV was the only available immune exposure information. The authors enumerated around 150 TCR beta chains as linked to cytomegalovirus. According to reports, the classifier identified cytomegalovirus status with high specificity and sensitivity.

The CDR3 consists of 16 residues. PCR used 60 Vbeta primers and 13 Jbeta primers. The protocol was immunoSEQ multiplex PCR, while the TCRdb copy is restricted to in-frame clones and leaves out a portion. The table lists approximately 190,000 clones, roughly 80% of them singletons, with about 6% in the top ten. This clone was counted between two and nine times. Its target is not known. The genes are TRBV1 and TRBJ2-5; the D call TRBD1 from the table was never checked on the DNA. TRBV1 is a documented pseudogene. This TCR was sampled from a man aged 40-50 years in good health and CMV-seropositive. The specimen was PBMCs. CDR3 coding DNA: TGCACCAGCAGCCAAGACCAGAAAAGGGGGCAAGAGACCCAGTACTTC. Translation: CTSSQDQKRGQETQYF.